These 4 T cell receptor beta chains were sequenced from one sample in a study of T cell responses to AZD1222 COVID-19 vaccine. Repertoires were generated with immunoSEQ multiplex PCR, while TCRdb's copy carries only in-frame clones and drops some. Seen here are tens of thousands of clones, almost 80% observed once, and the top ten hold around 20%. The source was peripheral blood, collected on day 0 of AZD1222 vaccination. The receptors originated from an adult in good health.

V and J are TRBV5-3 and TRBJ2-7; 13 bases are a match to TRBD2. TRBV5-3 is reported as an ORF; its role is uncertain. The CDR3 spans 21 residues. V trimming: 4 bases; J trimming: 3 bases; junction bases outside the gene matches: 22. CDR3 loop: CARSPWTSGSILRCRDYEQYF. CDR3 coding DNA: TGTGCCAGAAGCCCTTGGACTAGCGGGAGCATCTTACGGTGTAGGGACTACGAGCAGTACTTC.

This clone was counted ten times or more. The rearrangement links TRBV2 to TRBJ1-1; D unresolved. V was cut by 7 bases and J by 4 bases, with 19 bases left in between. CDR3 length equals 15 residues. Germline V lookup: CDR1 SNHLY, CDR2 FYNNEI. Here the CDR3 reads CASTALLSLGTEAFF. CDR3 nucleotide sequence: TGTGCCAGCACCGCCCTGTTAAGCTTGGGCACTGAAGCTTTCTTT.

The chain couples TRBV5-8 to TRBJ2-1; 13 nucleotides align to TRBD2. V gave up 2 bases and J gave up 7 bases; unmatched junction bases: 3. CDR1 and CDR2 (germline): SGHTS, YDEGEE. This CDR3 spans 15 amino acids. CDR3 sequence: CASSFRLAGGNEQFF. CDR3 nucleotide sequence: TGTGCCAGCAGCTTCAGACTAGCGGGAGGTAATGAGCAGTTCTTC.

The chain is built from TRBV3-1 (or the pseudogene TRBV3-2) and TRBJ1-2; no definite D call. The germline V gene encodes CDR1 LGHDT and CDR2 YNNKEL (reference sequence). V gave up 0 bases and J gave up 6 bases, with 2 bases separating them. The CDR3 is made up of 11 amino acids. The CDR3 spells CASSQDHGYTF. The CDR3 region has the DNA TGTGCCAGCAGCCAAGATCATGGCTACACCTTC.